Listed below are T cell receptor beta chains from one sample, sequenced in a study of blood T cell repertoires in COVID-19. Repertoires were generated with immunoSEQ multiplex PCR, while TCRdb's copy carries only in-frame clones and drops some. The sample consists of a few hundred thousand clones, over 85% of them appearing once. The material sequenced was PBMCs or T cells enriched from blood (not recorded which). These receptors came from a woman between 50 and 59 years old who had been exposed to COVID-19. CDR3s include the opening cysteine and the closing phenylalanine or tryptophan. D genes are given only for firm matches. Clone size is stated in some rows and not others, as once, few, many or a class when expanded.

v_gene,abundance,j_gene,d_gene,len,CDR3aa,CDR3nt
TRBV29-1,once,TRBJ2-3,-,14,CSVLRDLTTDTQYF,TGCAGCGTTCTCCGGGACTTAACCACAGATACGCAGTATTTT
TRBV7-8,-,TRBJ1-5,-,13,CASSLGFGQPQHF,TGTGCCAGCAGCTTAGGCTTCGGGCAGCCCCAGCATTTT
TRBV2,-,TRBJ1-2,TRBD1,13,CASSWDSNYGYTF,TGTGCCAGCAGCTGGGACAGTAACTATGGCTACACCTTC
TRBV19,-,TRBJ2-7,TRBD1,13,CASQATGAGEQYF,TGTGCCAGTCAAGCGACAGGGGCAGGCGAGCAGTACTTC
TRBV5-6,-,TRBJ2-7,-,14,CASSPTGIPYEQYF,TGTGCCAGCAGCCCGACGGGGATCCCCTACGAGCAGTACTTC
TRBV4-1,-,TRBJ1-1,TRBD1,16,CASSGDRGLGNTEAFF,TGCGCCAGCAGCGGGGACAGGGGGCTTGGAAACACTGAAGCTTTCTTT
TRBV4-1,-,TRBJ1-1,TRBD1,15,CASSQRGQGAAEAFF,TGCGCCAGCAGCCAAAGGGGACAGGGGGCGGCTGAAGCTTTCTTT
TRBV7-2,few,TRBJ1-2,-,14,CASSPSRVDYGYTF,TGTGCCAGCAGCCCCTCCCGTGTCGACTATGGCTACACCTTC
TRBV28,-,TRBJ2-7,-,11,CASSLRDEQYF,TGTGCCAGCAGTTTACGGGACGAGCAGTACTTC
TRBV5-1,-,TRBJ2-6,TRBD1,19,CASRSGQTPVRSGANVLTF,TGCGCCAGCAGATCGGGACAGACCCCCGTAAGGTCTGGGGCCAACGTCCTGACTTTC
TRBV2,few,TRBJ1-1,-,15,CASSDPREGHTEAFF,TGTGCCAGCAGTGACCCTAGGGAGGGTCACACTGAAGCTTTCTTT
TRBV7-7,-,TRBJ2-7,TRBD1,15,CASSLGTGDSYEQYF,TGTGCTAGCAGCTTAGGGACAGGGGATTCCTACGAGCAGTACTTC
TRBV27,-,TRBJ2-1,TRBD1,16,CASSQILGQADNEQFF,TGTGCCAGCAGCCAAATCCTTGGACAGGCCGACAATGAGCAGTTCTTC
TRBV7-2,-,TRBJ2-3,TRBD2,15,CASSLAGGKVETQYF,TGTGCCAGCAGCCTTGCGGGGGGTAAGGTTGAAACGCAGTATTTT
TRBV6-5,-,TRBJ2-5,-,14,CASILRGGQETQYF,TGTGCCAGTATCCTTAGAGGCGGCCAAGAGACCCAGTACTTC
TRBV28,-,TRBJ1-2,TRBD1,15,CASSLYQGAVDGYTF,TGTGCCAGCAGTTTGTATCAGGGGGCGGTGGATGGCTACACCTTC
TRBV7-2,-,TRBJ1-4,-,14,CASSPGGADEKLFF,TGTGCCAGCAGCCCGGGGGGGGCGGATGAAAAACTGTTTTTT
TRBV6-5,-,TRBJ1-6,-,13,CAGHRTANSPLHF,TGTGCCGGACACAGGACAGCGAATTCACCCCTCCACTTT
TRBV7-2,-,TRBJ1-1,-,17,CASSPRGINTLNTEAFF,TGTGCCAGCAGCCCAAGGGGTATTAATACCTTGAACACTGAAGCTTTCTTT
TRBV5-1,-,TRBJ2-1,-,16,CASSGLAGLTYNEQFF,TGCGCCAGCAGCGGGTTGGCGGGATTGACCTACAATGAGCAGTTCTTC